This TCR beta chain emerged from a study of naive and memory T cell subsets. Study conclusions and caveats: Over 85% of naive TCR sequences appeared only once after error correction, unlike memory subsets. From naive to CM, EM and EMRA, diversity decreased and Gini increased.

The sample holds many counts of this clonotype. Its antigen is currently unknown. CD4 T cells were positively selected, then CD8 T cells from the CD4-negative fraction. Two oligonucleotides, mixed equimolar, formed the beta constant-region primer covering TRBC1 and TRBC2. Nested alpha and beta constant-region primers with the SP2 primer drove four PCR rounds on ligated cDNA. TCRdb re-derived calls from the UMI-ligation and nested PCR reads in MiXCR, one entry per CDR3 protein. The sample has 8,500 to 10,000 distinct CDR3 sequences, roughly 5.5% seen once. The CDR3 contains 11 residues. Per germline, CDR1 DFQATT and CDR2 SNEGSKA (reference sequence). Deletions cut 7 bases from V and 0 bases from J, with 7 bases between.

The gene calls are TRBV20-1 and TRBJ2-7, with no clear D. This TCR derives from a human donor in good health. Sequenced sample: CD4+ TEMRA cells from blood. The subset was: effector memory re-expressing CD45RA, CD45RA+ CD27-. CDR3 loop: CSVVTSYEQYF. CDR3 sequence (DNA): TGCAGTGTAGTGACCTCCTACGAGCAGTACTTC.